This T cell receptor beta chain was sequenced in a study of CD8 T cells in ankylosing spondylitis. TCRdb re-called the 5' RACE reads with MiXCR, one entry per CDR3 protein. Of a few hundred thousand distinct CDR3 sequences listed, about 10% are singletons. CDR3 length: 15 amino acids. J lost 9 bases, V lost 3 bases, and 10 bases had no gene match. CDR1 is SGHAT and CDR2 is FQNNGV in the germline V gene. This clonotype was counted at least ten times. The receptor's source is a male donor with ankylosing spondylitis or in good health (not recorded which). V usage is TRBV11-2 and J usage is TRBJ2-1, with 8 bases matching TRBD1. Sequencing was performed on blood, either unsorted or a sorted T cell fraction (not recorded which). This CDR3 is CASSFPDRGLIEQFF. DNA of the CDR3: TGTGCCAGCAGCTTCCCTGACAGGGGTTTGATTGAGCAGTTCTTC.